These 21 T cell receptor beta chains came from one sample sequenced in a study of tumor-infiltrating lymphocytes in primary liver carcinoma. Constant-region priming of 500 ng total RNA yielded TCR beta cDNA. A slightly modified ARM-PCR protocol with three nested multiplex PCR rounds produced these TCR beta libraries. The study ran its first two PCR rounds for around 10 cycles each, using TRBV1-TRBV30 forward primers and a C-beta reverse primer. One entry per CDR3 protein, called by TCRdb with MiXCR from the multiplex PCR reads. The repertoire holds about 84,000 distinct CDR3 sequences, around 70% seen once, with around 19% in the top ten. Co-extraction of RNA and DNA was performed on roughly 20-33 mg of unsorted bulk tissue. The sequenced material came from liver tumor tissue from sampling region 1. Subset of the sample: tumor region T1, superior pole. These receptors all stem from a man aged 35-49 years with primary liver carcinoma and hepatitis B virus infection.

This chain uses TRBV20-1 with TRBJ2-3, with TRBD1 matching over 10 bases. The CDR3 sequence is 14 residues long. Trimming took 8 bases from V and 3 from J; bases not matched to a gene: 8. Germline lookup yields CDR1 DFQATT and CDR2 SNEGSKA (reference sequence). The chain's CDR3 is CSIRRTGGTDTQYF. DNA for the CDR3: TGCAGTATTAGAAGGACAGGGGGGACAGATACGCAGTATTTT.

This sequence joins TRBV28 and TRBJ1-2, with D perhaps TRBD1 (6 bases). The CDR3 consists of 15 residues. Trimming left V 7 bases short and J 4 bases short, with 19 bases between. Looked up from germline, CDR1 is MDHEN and CDR2 is SYDVKM. The CDR3 nucleotides are TGTGCCAGCACCCGACCCGGGACAAGGGTCTATGGCTACACCTTC. Residues: CASTRPGTRVYGYTF.

This clonotype was seen ten or more times. CDR3 region: CASMGSVAAPKETQYF. The CDR3 DNA reads TGTGCCAGCATGGGATCGGTAGCGGCCCCCAAAGAGACCCAGTACTTC. The V and J genes are TRBV12-3 or TRBV12-4 and TRBJ2-5; tentatively, D is TRBD2 (6 bases). Trimming took 7 bases from V and 3 from J, leaving 21 bases between them. This CDR3 region has 16 residues.

In this sample, this clonotype turned up many times. This chain uses TRBV14 with TRBJ1-3, with D possibly matching TRBD1 (5 bases). CDR1 is SGHDN, CDR2 FVKESK, per germline. CDR3 length: 16 residues. Trimming pared 2 bases from V and 2 bases from J, leaving 13 bases between. CDR3 sequence reads: CASSQLTGLAGNTIYF. The CDR3 DNA follows: TGTGCCAGCAGCCAACTTACAGGTTTAGCTGGAAACACCATATATTTT.

This clonotype was recorded many times. The J gene is TRBJ1-1, the V gene TRBV6-1; TRBD1 aligns across 7 bases. The CDR3 extends over 13 amino acids. Per the germline V gene, CDR1 is MNHNS and CDR2 is SASEGT. The V segment lost 8 bases and the J segment 3 bases; nucleotides outside the gene matches: 6. CDR3 nucleotide sequence: TGTGCCAGCCCCGTTGGGACAGACACTGAAGCTTTCTTT. Its translation: CASPVGTDTEAFF.

This clonotype was seen repeatedly, ten times or more. This sequence joins TRBV20-1 and TRBJ2-1; 12 bases line up with TRBD2. CDR3 length: 15 residues. J was trimmed by 3 bases and V by 6 bases; bases with no gene match: 6. Germline CDR1 DFQATT, CDR2 SNEGSKA (reference sequence). The CDR3 DNA follows: TGCAGTGCGGCCGGGACTAGCGGGTACTACAATGAGCAGTTCTTC. Its protein is CSAAGTSGYYNEQFF.

This clonotype was counted once. This may stem from a read error, because a much larger clone lies one nucleotide away. This rearrangement joins TRBV6-2 or TRBV6-3 to TRBJ1-1, with D possibly matching TRBD1 (5 bases). CDR3 size: 13 residues. The V gene's germline CDR1 is MNHEY and CDR2 SVGEGT. CDR3 bases: TGTGCCGGCAGCTGGGACCCGAACACTGAAGTTTTCTTT. It encodes CAGSWDPNTEVFF.

This clonotype was observed at least ten times. This chain links TRBV5-1 with TRBJ2-3; TRBD2 matches at 10 bases. CDR1 SGHRS and CDR2 YFSETQ come from the germline V gene. After removal of 2 bases from V and 1 base from J, the junction contained 1 base not matched to a gene. The CDR3 is 15 amino acids. CDR3 sequence reads: CASSLAGGRTDTQYF. The CDR3 DNA reads as TGCGCCAGCAGCTTAGCGGGAGGGCGCACAGATACGCAGTATTTT.

About this clonotype itself: The junction and the germline gene differ at one end; a read error may be behind it. V and J are TRBV7-9 and TRBJ2-2; weak D call: TRBD2 (6 bases). The germline gives CDR1 SEHNR, CDR2 FQNEAQ (reference sequence). This CDR3 has 15 residues. The CDR3: CASRLKGWNTGGLFF. CDR3 in DNA: TGTGCCAGCCGCTTAAAGGGGTGGAACACCGGGGGGCTGTTTTTT.

As concerns this clonotype: The junction and the germline gene differ at one end; a read error may be behind it. This rearrangement joins TRBV11-2 to TRBJ2-3; D not certain. Germline assignment: CDR1 SGHAT and CDR2 FQNNGV. The CDR3 runs 14 residues. The DNA of the CDR3 is TGTGCCGGCAGCCCGGGCTCCCCGTCAAATATGCAGTATTTT. It encodes CAGSPGSPSNMQYF.

This clonotype showed up just once. A junction boundary mismatches the germline segment, possibly from a read error. The CDR3 spells CAISEGQSQEAHYF. DNA of the CDR3: TGTGCCATCAGTGAGGGACAGAGCCAGGAGGCCCACTACTTC. This chain uses TRBV10-3 with TRBJ2-5; D may be TRBD1 (6 bases). Per germline, CDR1 ENHRY and CDR2 SYGVKD. CDR3 length: 14 amino acids.

In its sample, this clonotype is large (0.1 to 1%). The chain has TRBV29-1 and TRBJ2-1, with TRBD1 identical over 10 bases. Germline-derived CDR1 and CDR2 are SQVTM and ANQGSEA. With V trimmed by 3 bases and J by 4 bases, 6 bases remained unmatched. This CDR3 comprises 15 residues. The CDR3 region is CSVERRDRGYNEQFF. In nucleotides, the CDR3 is TGCAGCGTTGAGCGCCGGGACAGGGGTTACAATGAGCAGTTCTTC.

As for this clonotype: The CDR3 does not end in the conserved phenylalanine or tryptophan, so this is likely a read error. The chain is built from TRBV11-2 and TRBJ2-3; D may be TRBD1 (6 bases). The V gene lost 5 bases and the J gene lost 3 bases, with 18 bases spanning the gap. Germline-derived CDR1 and CDR2 are SGHAT and FQNNGV. This CDR3 contains 16 residues. Here the CDR3 DNA reads TGTGCCAGCAGCCCCCCAGAAGGCAGGGGAACAGATACGCAGTATTAT. Its translation: CASSPPEGRGTDTQYY.

There are many counts of this clonotype. The chain recombines TRBV28 with TRBJ1-1, with D possibly being TRBD1 (6 bases). CDR3 length: 13 amino acids. Germline values: CDR1 MDHEN, CDR2 SYDVKM. V was pared by 10 bases and J by 6 bases, with 18 bases between. The CDR3 DNA follows: TGTGCCACAACGGGACACCTAGGGGCTGAAGCTTTCTTT. Its protein is CATTGHLGAEAFF. Using reference TRBV28 and TRBJ1-1 for the parts outside the CDR3, the full variable domain is DVKVTQSSRYLVKRTGEKVFLECVQDMDHENMFWYRQDPGLGLRLIYFSYDVKMKEKGDIPEGYSVSREKKERFSLILESASTNQTSMYLCATTGHLGAEAFFGQGTRLTVV.

Concerning this clonotype: The junction shows a germline mismatch at one end, possibly a read error. The chain employs TRBV10-2 and TRBJ2-3; D ambiguous. Germline V lookup: CDR1 WSHSY, CDR2 SAAADI. The CDR3 runs 15 residues. The CDR3 reads CASRDGWTVADTQYF. CDR3 coding DNA: TGCGCCAGCAGAGATGGCTGGACGGTCGCAGATACGCAGTACTTT.

This clonotype was seen a single time. The final CDR3 position lacks the conserved phenylalanine or tryptophan, pointing to a likely read error. The genes are TRBV29-1 and TRBJ2-7, with D uncertain. The length of the CDR3 is 13 residues. Germline V gene data show CDR1 as SQVTM and CDR2 as ANQGSEA. The CDR3 reads CSVGNGASHEQYL. The CDR3 DNA follows: TGCAGTGTTGGAAACGGTGCGTCCCACGAGCAGTACCTC.

This clonotype was seen just once. The junction departs from germline at one end; a sequencing error may be responsible. V usage is TRBV5-5 and J usage is TRBJ1-2; D is unclear. The CDR3 has 12 residues. Germline V gene lookup returns CDR1 SGHKS and CDR2 YYEKEE (reference sequence). CDR3 sequence reads: CASRETTYDYTF. The CDR3 DNA is TGTGCCAGCAGAGAGACGACCTATGACTACACCTTC.

In the case of this clonotype: One end of the junction is discordant with germline, which a read error may explain. The rearrangement joins TRBV7-8 to TRBJ1-4; 9 bases match TRBD1. Germline-derived CDR1 and CDR2 are SGHVS and FQNEAQ. The CDR3 totals 15 residues. The CDR3 nucleotides read TGTGACGGCAGCTTGGCGACAGGGGGTCACGAAAAACTGTTTTTC. This translates into CDGSLATGGHEKLFF.

This clonotype was detected once. Mismatch with germline at one junction end may stem from a read error. V usage is TRBV12-3 or TRBV12-4 and J usage is TRBJ1-5, with D unclear. The length of the CDR3 is 14 residues. The CDR3 DNA reads TGTACCAGCAGTGCAACAGTTAGCAATCAGCACCAGCATTTT. This translates into CTSSATVSNQHQHF.

To note about this clonotype: A much larger clone differs by one base, so this may be a read error. The chain uses TRBV7-3 and TRBJ2-1, with 9 positions matching TRBD2. This CDR3 has 15 residues. CDR1 is SGHTA and CDR2 is FQGTGA in the germline V gene. CDR3 protein: CVSSLLAGSYNEQFF. CDR3 nucleotides: TGTGTCAGCAGCTTACTAGCGGGCTCCTACAATGAGCAGTTCTTC.

The genes are TRBV6-1 and TRBJ2-2; 7 positions match TRBD1. CDR1 and CDR2 (germline): MNHNS, SASEGT. J lost 8 bases, V lost 11 bases, and 14 bases had no gene match. This CDR3 region has 14 residues. The CDR3 bases are TGTGCCGGCACCCGACAGGGAGCAACGGGGGAGCTGTTTTTT. It translates to CAGTRQGATGELFF.